A selection of T cell receptor beta chains follows, all from one sample in a study of blood T cell repertoires in COVID-19. Some clones are missing from TCRdb's copy, which holds only in-frame ones; the method was immunoSEQ multiplex PCR. The sample contains roughly 200,000 clones, 80% to 90% of which appear only once. The sequenced sample was peripheral blood. The source of these receptors is an elderly woman with COVID-19, enrolled during active disease. CDR3s include the opening cysteine and the closing phenylalanine or tryptophan. A D gene is named only where the DNA matches it firmly. Rows may omit the clone size; those that give it use once, few, many or a size class.

>NA|NA|TRBJ1-2|TRBV5-6
CASSPAVRGTYGYTF
TGTGCCAGCAGCCCAGCCGTGAGGGGGACCTATGGCTACACCTTC
>NA|TRBD1|TRBJ1-6|TRBV7-2
CASIPSGGRQGDSPLHF
TGTGCCAGCATCCCAAGCGGGGGACGACAGGGTGATTCACCCCTCCACTTT
>many|TRBD1|TRBJ2-7|TRBV5-1
CASSLGTGPYEQYF
TGCGCCAGCAGCTTAGGGACAGGGCCCTACGAGCAGTACTTC
>NA|TRBD1|TRBJ2-2|TRBV18
CASSPGQRFTGELFF
TGTGCCAGCTCACCGGGACAGCGTTTCACCGGGGAGCTGTTTTTT
>NA|NA|TRBJ2-1|TRBV6-2/TRBV6-3
CASSYDSSSYNEQFF
TGTGCCAGCAGTTACGACTCGAGCTCCTACAATGAGCAGTTCTTC
>few|NA|TRBJ1-1|TRBV6-2/TRBV6-3
CASSSPAVTIRNTEAFF
TGTGCCAGCAGTTCCCCCGCGGTTACGATAAGGAACACTGAAGCTTTCTTT
>NA|NA|TRBJ1-2|TRBV5-4
CASSLGGAGYGYTF
TGTGCCAGCAGCTTGGGGGGCGCCGGCTATGGCTACACCTTC
>NA|TRBD1|TRBJ1-4|TRBV19
CASSRRQGTTNEKLFF
TGTGCCAGTAGTAGACGACAGGGTACAACTAATGAAAAACTGTTTTTT
>NA|NA|TRBJ2-7|TRBV7-8
CASSLAVESSYEQYF
TGTGCCAGCAGCTTAGCGGTCGAGAGCTCCTACGAGCAGTACTTC
>NA|TRBD1|TRBJ2-1|TRBV19
CASSIGTGGPFF
TGTGCCAGTAGTATCGGGACAGGGGGACCCTTCTTC
>NA|TRBD2|TRBJ2-1|TRBV7-9
CASSSPGLAGGNEQFF
TGTGCCAGCAGCTCTCCGGGACTAGCGGGGGGTAATGAGCAGTTCTTC
>NA|NA|TRBJ1-1|TRBV7-8
CASSLGTDLEAFF
TGTGCCAGCAGCTTAGGGACAGACCTTGAAGCTTTCTTT
>once|TRBD1|TRBJ1-5|TRBV28
CASSSGQGGRQPQHF
TGTGCCAGCAGCTCGGGACAGGGCGGTCGTCAGCCCCAGCATTTT
>few|NA|TRBJ1-2|TRBV27
CASSPMGHYGGYTF
TGTGCCAGCAGTCCAATGGGTCACTATGGTGGCTACACCTTC
>NA|NA|TRBJ2-5|TRBV7-2
CASSAEYQETQYF
TGTGCCAGCAGCGCCGAGTACCAAGAGACCCAGTACTTC
>NA|NA|TRBJ2-7|TRBV3-1/TRBV3-2
CASSQPGTFSYEQYF
TGTGCCAGCAGCCAACCCGGGACATTCTCCTACGAGCAGTACTTC
>NA|NA|TRBJ1-5|TRBV18
CASSPVENQPQHF
TGTGCCAGCTCACCGGTGGAGAATCAGCCCCAGCATTTT
>NA|TRBD1|TRBJ2-2|TRBV5-1
CASSRDRGTTGELFF
TGCGCCAGCAGCCGAGACAGGGGGACCACCGGGGAGCTGTTTTTT
>NA|NA|TRBJ2-1|TRBV5-1
CASSQGASYNEQFF
TGCGCCAGCAGCCAAGGGGCGTCCTACAATGAGCAGTTCTTC
>once|TRBD2|TRBJ2-7|TRBV19
CASSPSSSGRDEQYF
TGTGCCAGTAGTCCGTCTTCTAGCGGGAGAGACGAGCAGTACTTC
>once|NA|TRBJ2-5|TRBV28
CASCSGFQETQYF
TGTGCCAGCTGTAGCGGATTCCAAGAGACCCAGTACTTC
>NA|TRBD2|TRBJ2-3|TRBV4-1
CASSPVLAASTDTQYF
TGCGCCAGCAGCCCCGTACTAGCGGCGAGCACAGATACGCAGTATTTT
>NA|TRBD1|TRBJ2-1|TRBV19
CASSIDLWTGGPNEQFF
TGTGCCAGTAGTATAGATCTATGGACAGGGGGCCCCAATGAGCAGTTCTTC
>NA|NA|TRBJ1-1|TRBV6-5
CATRGGMNTEAFF
TGTGCCACCCGGGGGGGGATGAACACTGAAGCTTTCTTT
>NA|NA|TRBJ2-5|TRBV7-2
CASSLGTALFGETQYF
TGTGCCAGCAGCTTAGGCACAGCCCTTTTCGGTGAGACCCAGTACTTC
>NA|NA|TRBJ2-3|TRBV18
CASSPRTDSTDTQYF
TGTGCCAGCTCACCCCGGACAGATAGCACAGATACGCAGTATTTT
>NA|NA|TRBJ1-1|TRBV5-6
CASSYRDSSEAFF
TGTGCCAGCAGCTACAGGGATTCCTCTGAAGCTTTCTTT
>NA|TRBD1|TRBJ2-2|TRBV5-1
CASSLSMRGGNLNTGELFF
TGCGCCAGCAGCCTGTCGATGCGAGGGGGCAACTTAAACACCGGGGAGCTGTTTTTT
>NA|TRBD1|TRBJ2-5|TRBV7-2
CASRSRTGEETQYF
TGTGCCAGCAGATCAAGGACAGGGGAAGAGACCCAGTACTTC
>NA|TRBD1|TRBJ2-7|TRBV28
CASSRPGQGPKQYF
TGTGCCAGCAGTCGCCCGGGACAGGGGCCGAAGCAGTACTTC
>NA|NA|TRBJ2-1|TRBV10-3
CAISGGLGSYNEQFF
TGTGCCATCAGTGGGGGGCTTGGATCTTACAATGAGCAGTTCTTC
>NA|TRBD2|TRBJ2-3|TRBV24-1
CATSDSLAGSTDTQYF
TGTGCCACCAGTGATTCTCTAGCGGGGTCCACAGATACGCAGTATTTT
>NA|TRBD1|TRBJ1-2|TRBV7-2
CASSLNGQVLGYTF
TGTGCCAGCAGCCTTAATGGACAGGTCCTCGGCTACACCTTC
>NA|TRBD2|TRBJ2-3|TRBV5-1
CASSFYRTSGRFADTQYF
TGCGCCAGCAGCTTCTATAGGACTAGCGGGAGATTTGCAGATACGCAGTATTTT
>NA|TRBD2|TRBJ2-1|TRBV5-4
CASSQRTGTSGSNEQFF
TGTGCCAGCAGCCAACGAACAGGGACTAGCGGGAGTAATGAGCAGTTCTTC
>NA|TRBD2|TRBJ2-1|TRBV6-5
CASSSGLARFLEQFF
TGTGCCAGCAGTAGTGGACTAGCGAGATTCCTCGAGCAGTTCTTC